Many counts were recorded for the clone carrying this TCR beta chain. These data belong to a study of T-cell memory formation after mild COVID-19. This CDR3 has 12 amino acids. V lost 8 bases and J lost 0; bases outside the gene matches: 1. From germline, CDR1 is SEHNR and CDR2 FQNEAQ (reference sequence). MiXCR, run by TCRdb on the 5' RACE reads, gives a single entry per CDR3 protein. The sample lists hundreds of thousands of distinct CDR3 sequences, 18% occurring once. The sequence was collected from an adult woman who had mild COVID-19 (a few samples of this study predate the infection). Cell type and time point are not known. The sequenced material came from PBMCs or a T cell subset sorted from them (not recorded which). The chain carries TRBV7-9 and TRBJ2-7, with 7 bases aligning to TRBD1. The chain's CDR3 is CASRDSSYEQYF. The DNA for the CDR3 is TGTGCCAGCCGGGACAGCTCCTACGAGCAGTACTTC.